These 32 T cell receptor beta chains share one sample of origin, sequenced in a study of T cell repertoires in aging, cancer and after chemotherapy. Rearranged V-D-J TRB sequences were amplified with a mixed TRB-A/B primer pool. TCRdb re-analysed the multiplex PCR reads in MiXCR, keeping a single row per CDR3 protein. This repertoire shows over 1,500 distinct CDR3 sequences, 59% found once; its top ten account for 22%. Amplification of TCR beta used genomic DNA extracted from peripheral blood. The source material was blood. Source of these receptors: a human donor with a blood cancer.

The chain joins TRBV10-1 to TRBJ1-2, with a tentative D call TRBD1 (6 bases). The germline gives CDR1 WNHNN, CDR2 SYGVQD (reference sequence). The CDR3 loop spans 13 amino acids. The germline V and J ends were trimmed by 0 bases and 8 bases, with 10 bases remaining between them. The CDR3 is CASSESRGSGYTF. As DNA, the CDR3 is TGCGCCAGCAGTGAGTCCAGGGGCAGCGGCTACACCTTC.

The J gene is TRBJ2-6, the V gene TRBV24-1; a weak D match, TRBD1 (6 bases). CDR3 length: 17 residues. V was trimmed by 6 bases and J by 0 bases, leaving 14 bases between them. Germline V gene data show CDR1 as KGHDR and CDR2 as SFDVKD. CDR3 coding DNA: TGTGCCACCAGTCGTGCAGTGACAGGCTCTGGGGCCAACGTCCTGACTTTC. This translates into CATSRAVTGSGANVLTF.

This clonotype has more than one count but fewer than ten. V gene TRBV30 combines with J gene TRBJ1-2; TRBD1 matches 7 bases. Unmatched junction bases numbered 2, after V lost 0 bases and J lost 4 bases. Germline CDR1 reads GTSNPN; CDR2 reads SVGIG (reference sequence). The CDR3 consists of 13 residues. CDR3 residues: CAWSVGDSYGYTF. Written as DNA, the CDR3 is TGTGCCTGGAGTGTAGGGGACAGCTATGGCTACACCTTC.

V usage is TRBV6-5 and J usage is TRBJ2-1; TRBD2 matches 11 bases. Germline trimming cut 4 bases from V and 5 bases from J; bases unmatched to any gene: 10. Germline CDR1 is MNHEY and CDR2 is SVGAGI. The CDR3 has 17 amino acids. CDR3 loop: CASSSPTSGVGHNEQFF. CDR3 coding DNA: TGTGCCAGCAGTTCCCCGACTAGCGGGGTGGGCCACAATGAGCAGTTCTTC.

The chain carries TRBV6-5 and TRBJ2-1, with D tentatively TRBD2 (5 bases). The germline V and J ends were trimmed by 9 bases and 9 bases, with 21 bases remaining between them. The germline V gene has CDR1 MNHEY and CDR2 SVGAGI. The CDR3 is 14 residues long. CDR3 protein: CARVTQTGGGEQFF. The CDR3 bases are TGTGCCAGAGTTACTCAGACCGGAGGAGGTGAGCAGTTCTTC.

The chain recombines TRBV7-2 with TRBJ2-7; D not certain. Per germline, CDR1 SGHTA and CDR2 FQGNSA. V was cut by 2 bases and J by 2 bases, with 7 bases left in between. The CDR3 runs 13 residues. CDR3 sequence (DNA): TGTGCCAGCAGCTTACCCGGGCCCTACGAGCAGTACTTC. This encodes CASSLPGPYEQYF.

V is TRBV6-1 and J is TRBJ1-1; TRBD1 might be the D (5 bases). CDR1 and CDR2 (germline): MNHNS, SASEGT. Trimming cost V 11 bases and J 5 bases, with 12 bases left between them. The CDR3 runs 11 residues. CDR3 loop: CASQAVTEAFF. As DNA, the CDR3 is TGTGCCTCACAGGCTGTAACTGAAGCTTTCTTT.

There are a few counts of this clonotype. The chain carries TRBV12-3 or TRBV12-4 and TRBJ2-1, with a possible D match to TRBD2 (6 bases). The ends were cut back, 5 bases at V and 8 bases at J, with 16 bases in the middle. The CDR3 contains 14 residues. The CDR3 bases are TGTGCCAGCAGTGAACAGGTTACTAGCCATGAGCAGTTCTTC. Its protein is CASSEQVTSHEQFF.

The CDR3 nucleotides are TGTGCCAGCAGCTTAGTTGGGTCAGACCTATATGGCTACACCTTC. This encodes CASSLVGSDLYGYTF. The chain links TRBV7-2 to TRBJ1-2; D call uncertain. The length of the CDR3 is 15 residues. Germline CDR1 is SGHTA and CDR2 is FQGNSA. V lost 1 base and J lost 5, with 14 bases in between.

This clonotype was observed a handful of times. The J gene is TRBJ2-2, the V gene TRBV6-5, with D unresolved. The CDR3 totals 14 residues. V lost 6 bases and J lost 0, with 8 bases in between. Germline values: CDR1 MNHEY, CDR2 SVGAGI. CDR3 protein: CASSRGPNTGELFF. CDR3 nucleotides: TGTGCCAGCAGCCGCGGACCGAACACCGGGGAGCTGTTTTTT.

The rearrangement joins TRBV7-2 to TRBJ2-1; 7 bases are shared with TRBD2. The CDR3 sequence is 13 residues long. V shed 1 base, J shed 10 bases, and the junction held 4 bases outside the gene matches. Germline V gene data show CDR1 as SGHTA and CDR2 as FQGNSA. In DNA form, the CDR3 reads TGTGCCAGCAGCTTAGTGGGAGGGGACGAGCAGTTCTTC. Translating it yields CASSLVGGDEQFF.

The chain is built from TRBV7-6 and TRBJ2-7, with 8 positions matching TRBD1. The V gene's germline CDR1 is SGHVS and CDR2 FNYEAQ. J lost 5 bases, V lost 6 bases, and 12 bases had no gene match. The CDR3 consists of 15 residues. CDR3 DNA: TGTGCCAGCAGGGACGTCAGGGGGCTGGACCACGAGCAGTACTTC. This sequence encodes CASRDVRGLDHEQYF.

The chain couples TRBV5-1 to TRBJ2-2, with 10 bases aligning to TRBD1. The CDR3 is 15 residues long. The V gene's germline CDR1 is SGHRS and CDR2 YFSETQ. J was trimmed by 9 bases and V by 0 bases; bases with no gene match: 5. The CDR3 nucleotides are TGCGCCAGCAGCTTGGAGGGGACAGGGGACCGGGAGCTGTTTTTT. It specifies CASSLEGTGDRELFF.

The rearrangement joins TRBV6-1 to TRBJ1-2; D unclear. Germline V gives CDR1 MNHNS, CDR2 SASEGT. Trimming removed 8 bases at V and 3 bases at J, with 13 bases between. The CDR3 runs to 13 residues. The CDR3 region is CASAESAYYGYTF. Here the CDR3 DNA reads TGTGCCAGCGCCGAGTCGGCCTACTATGGCTACACCTTC.

Only one count was recorded for this clonotype. The chain combines TRBV5-5 with TRBJ2-7; D call uncertain. Germline V gives CDR1 SGHKS, CDR2 YYEKEE (reference sequence). The V end lost 0 bases, the J end lost 4 bases, and 8 bases lay between the germline ends. The CDR3 covers 13 residues. In nucleotides, the CDR3 is TGTGCCAGCAGCTTGGAGAGAGAATACGAGCAGTACTTC. This translates into CASSLEREYEQYF.

The genes are TRBV7-2 and TRBJ2-1; possible D gene TRBD1, 7 bases. The V gene lost 3 bases and the J gene lost 9 bases, with 9 bases spanning the gap. Germline values: CDR1 SGHTA, CDR2 FQGNSA. The CDR3 spans 12 residues. The CDR3, as DNA: TGTGCCAGCAGCTTCCAGGGGGGTGAGCAGTTCTTC. Encoded protein: CASSFQGGEQFF.

CDR3 loop: CASSYSWGEAYEQYF. DNA of the CDR3: TGTGCCAGCAGTTACTCTTGGGGGGAAGCCTACGAGCAGTACTTC. The chain has TRBV6-6 and TRBJ2-7; D is possibly TRBD2 (6 bases). Trimming pared 0 bases from V and 2 bases from J, leaving 11 bases between. The CDR3 is made up of 15 amino acids. Germline V gene sequence: CDR1 MNHNY, CDR2 SVGAGI (reference sequence).

This clonotype occurred a few times. The chain combines TRBV6-1 with TRBJ1-3, with D unclear. CDR3 length: 15 amino acids. Germline CDR1 reads MNHNS; CDR2 reads SASEGT. Trimming cost V 2 bases and J 0 bases, with 8 bases left between them. CDR3 sequence: CASSESPVSGNTIYF. The CDR3 DNA follows: TGTGCCAGCAGTGAATCGCCAGTCTCTGGAAACACCATATATTTT.

The gene calls are TRBV5-6 and TRBJ2-7; perhaps TRBD1 as D (6 bases). V was pared by 2 bases and J by 5 bases, with 14 bases between. Per germline, CDR1 SGHDT and CDR2 YYEEEE. The CDR3 loop spans 14 amino acids. The CDR3 DNA reads as TGTGCCAGCAGCTTCGAGAGGGGGTTCCACGAGCAGTACTTC. Protein product: CASSFERGFHEQYF.

This rearrangement joins TRBV20-1 to TRBJ1-2; D remains ambiguous. V lost 7 bases to trimming and J lost 4 bases, with 16 bases between them. CDR3 length: 13 residues. Germline V gene data show CDR1 as DFQATT and CDR2 as SNEGSKA (reference sequence). In DNA form, the CDR3 reads TGCAGTGGCCCCCCCCCGACGGGCTATGGCTACACCTTC. Translation gives CSGPPPTGYGYTF.

The rearrangement uses TRBV5-6 and TRBJ2-7; 7 bases line up with TRBD2. The CDR3 consists of 13 residues. Germline V CDR1 and CDR2: SGHDT, YYEEEE. Trimming took 3 bases from V and 2 from J; bases not matched to a gene: 2. CDR3 sequence reads: CASSSGGTYEQYF. The CDR3 DNA is TGTGCCAGCAGCTCGGGGGGAACCTACGAGCAGTACTTC.

This clonotype has a handful of counts. V and J are TRBV19 and TRBJ2-1; 7 bases match TRBD1. CDR1 and CDR2 from the germline V gene are LNHDA and SQIVND (reference sequence). With V trimmed by 3 bases and J by 3 bases, 5 bases remained unmatched. The CDR3 sequence is 15 residues long. CDR3 protein: CASSIQGVGYNEQFF. In nucleotides, the CDR3 is TGTGCCAGTAGTATTCAGGGGGTCGGCTACAATGAGCAGTTCTTC.

V usage is TRBV6-5 and J usage is TRBJ2-5, with D perhaps TRBD2 (5 bases). The germline CDR1 and CDR2 sequences are MNHEY and SVGAGI. This CDR3 has 11 amino acids. V was pared by 7 bases and J by 7 bases, with 10 bases between. CDR3 sequence: CASMGRATQYF. The CDR3 DNA follows: TGTGCCAGCATGGGGAGAGCGACCCAGTACTTC.

This clonotype was counted a few times. The chain joins TRBV6-5 to TRBJ2-1; 11 bases map to TRBD1. The CDR3 contains 16 residues. Germline assignment: CDR1 MNHEY and CDR2 SVGAGI. The trim removed 2 bases at V and 4 bases at J, leaving 4 bases unmatched. As DNA, the CDR3 is TGTGCCAGCAGTTACGGGACAGGGGGATATTACAATGAGCAGTTCTTC. Translation: CASSYGTGGYYNEQFF.

This clonotype was recorded a few times. The genes are TRBV6-1 and TRBJ1-2, with D uncertain. Germline CDR1 reads MNHNS; CDR2 reads SASEGT. With 7 bases removed from V and 0 bases from J, the gap between germline ends came to 9 bases. This CDR3 comprises 13 residues. CDR3 amino acids: CASMLQANYGYTF. The CDR3 nucleotides read TGTGCCAGCATGCTGCAAGCTAACTATGGCTACACCTTC.

The CDR3 coding sequence is TGTGCCAGCAGCTTGACCAGGGGGCCAACCTATGGCTACACCTTC. Translation gives CASSLTRGPTYGYTF. The J gene is TRBJ1-2, the V gene TRBV5-6; TRBD1 aligns across 8 bases. CDR1 SGHDT and CDR2 YYEEEE come from the germline V gene. Trimming took 1 base from V and 4 from J; bases not matched to a gene: 6. The CDR3 contains 15 residues. Complete variable domain (other parts from reference TRBV5-6 and TRBJ1-2): DAGVTQSPTHLIKTRGQQVTLRCSPKSGHDTVSWYQQALGQGPQFIFQYYEEEERQRGNFPDRFSGHQFPNYSSELNVNALLLGDSALYLCASSLTRGPTYGYTFGSGTRLTVV.

The chain recombines TRBV6-5 with TRBJ2-7; D is unresolved. Germline lookup yields CDR1 MNHEY and CDR2 SVGAGI. V was cut by 5 bases and J by 6 bases, with 20 bases left in between. The CDR3 contains 15 residues. DNA for the CDR3: TGTGCCAGCAGTAGCCTAGTCTTGCGCAAGGGCGAGCAGTACTTC. Residues: CASSSLVLRKGEQYF.

This sequence joins TRBV6-5 and TRBJ1-6, with D unclear. The CDR3 covers 16 residues. V was clipped by 0 bases and J by 9 bases, with 15 bases between them. Germline assignment: CDR1 MNHEY and CDR2 SVGAGI. CDR3: CASSYSKAGRASPLHF. The CDR3 DNA reads as TGTGCCAGCAGTTACTCTAAGGCAGGAAGAGCTTCACCCCTCCACTTT.

The V call is TRBV12-3 or TRBV12-4, the J call TRBJ1-5; no definite D call. The length of the CDR3 is 13 residues. The ends were cut back, 5 bases at V and 2 bases at J, with 7 bases in the middle. The chain's CDR3 is CASSGYRNQPQHF. As DNA, the CDR3 is TGTGCCAGCAGTGGATATCGCAATCAGCCCCAGCATTTT.

The V and J genes are TRBV7-2 and TRBJ2-7; 7 bases align to TRBD1. CDR3 length: 14 residues. Germline CDR1 and CDR2: SGHTA and FQGNSA. The V and J ends lost 5 bases and 4 bases, in that order; junction bases with no gene match: 8. The CDR3 loop reads CASSRHRGEYEQYF. As DNA, the CDR3 is TGTGCCAGCAGCCGTCACAGGGGAGAGTACGAGCAGTACTTC.

This clonotype was detected only a few times. The gene calls are TRBV6-1 and TRBJ2-7, with D hard to call. Trimming took off 4 bases at V and 4 bases at J, with 11 bases between the two ends. Germline CDR1 and CDR2: MNHNS and SASEGT. CDR3 length equals 13 residues. The chain's CDR3 is CASSVAANYEQYF. CDR3 in DNA: TGTGCCAGCAGTGTGGCGGCTAATTACGAGCAGTACTTC.

This chain links TRBV30 with TRBJ1-2; D perhaps matches TRBD1 (5 bases). Trimming removed 5 bases from V and 5 bases from J, with 9 bases in between. Germline CDR1 reads GTSNPN; CDR2 reads SVGIG (reference sequence). This CDR3 region has 11 residues. This chain's CDR3 is CAWAREYGYTF. The DNA of the CDR3 is TGTGCCTGGGCCAGGGAGTATGGCTACACCTTC.